This passage covers 6 T cell receptor beta chains from one sample sequenced in a study of blood T cells in healthy people across ages. Next came a second PCR, run for roughly 6 to 11 cycles, which used a sample-barcoded 5' primer along with a J-beta primer mix. TCRdb passed the 5' RACE reads through MiXCR, listing each CDR3 protein once. This sample has fewer than 1.5 million distinct CDR3 sequences, with 35% to 45% found just once. The material sequenced was blood. All receptors derive from a woman between 18 and 30 years old in good health.

Turning to this clonotype: A read error is possible here, since a much larger clone lies one base away. The gene calls are TRBV4-1 and TRBJ1-1, with 8 bases aligning to TRBD1. V shed 3 bases and J 1 base; nucleotides not matched to a gene: 1. This CDR3 contains 14 residues. The germline CDR1 and CDR2 sequences are MGHRA and YSYEKL. CDR3 residues: CASSHGTGNTEAFF. The CDR3 DNA reads as TGCGCCAGCAGCCACGGGACAGGGAACACTGAAGCTTTCTTT.

This clonotype was detected a few times. The rearrangement joins TRBV9 to TRBJ2-4; the match to TRBD2 covers 8 bases. The CDR3 contains 17 residues. Germline values: CDR1 SGDLS, CDR2 YYNGEE. After removal of 0 bases from V and 5 bases from J, the junction contained 10 bases not matched to a gene. In DNA, the CDR3 is TGTGCCAGCAGCGTAGGGTCCGCGGGGGGCCAGGAAAACATTCAGTACTTC. This sequence encodes CASSVGSAGGQENIQYF.

The V gene is TRBV6-5, the J gene TRBJ2-3; 10 nucleotides match TRBD1. This CDR3 region has 14 residues. From germline, CDR1 is MNHEY and CDR2 SVGAGI. V lost 5 bases to trimming and J lost 6 bases; unmatched junction nucleotides: 5. The chain's CDR3 is CASSDRGQGDTQYF. The DNA for the CDR3 is TGTGCCAGCAGTGACAGGGGGCAAGGGGATACGCAGTATTTT.

V and J are TRBV20-1 and TRBJ2-2; TRBD2 agrees at 8 bases. Germline CDR1 reads DFQATT; CDR2 reads SNEGSKA (reference sequence). V gave up 2 bases and J gave up 7 bases; unmatched junction bases: 9. The CDR3 is 15 amino acids. The CDR3 sequence: CSARRVAGLNGELFF. In nucleotides, the CDR3 is TGCAGTGCTAGAAGAGTAGCGGGGTTAAACGGGGAGCTGTTTTTT.

The rearrangement uses TRBV29-1 and TRBJ2-1; 8 positions agree with TRBD2. The CDR3 covers 13 residues. Germline V lookup: CDR1 SQVTM, CDR2 ANQGSEA. Trimming cost V 7 bases and J 7 bases; bases outside gene matches: 9. The CDR3 DNA reads as TGCAGCGGTGGGGGACTAGGATCTAATGAGCAGTTCTTC. It codes for CSGGGLGSNEQFF.

This clonotype came up a few times. The chain couples TRBV6-5 to TRBJ1-2; D gene uncertain. The length of the CDR3 is 13 residues. Germline V gene sequence: CDR1 MNHEY, CDR2 SVGAGI. The V and J ends lost 2 bases and 6 bases respectively, with 10 bases between them. The CDR3 reads CASSYGTSHGYTF. CDR3 nucleotides: TGTGCCAGCAGTTACGGAACCTCCCATGGCTACACCTTC.